This TCR beta chain was documented in a study of T cell responses to AZD1222 COVID-19 vaccine. Study findings and constraints: The span of vaccine-associated CD4 TCRs extended across spike, with dominance at 160-218 and 743-854. There were mostly white British donors and more females than males, and clonal diversity was possibly underestimated. Within unmutated variant regions lay the reported targets of nearly half of spike-specific TCRs. Following two doses of AZD1222, Spike-specific TCR breadth and depth rose.

Sequencing was performed with immunoSEQ multiplex PCR; in TCRdb, only in-frame clones are kept and a portion is missing. The sample holds about 64,000 clones; 75% to 95% are singletons and the top ten take more than 6%. Notes on this clone: Its cognate antigen is unknown.

Sequencing used peripheral blood, obtained 28 days after the second dose of the MenACWY control vaccine. The source of this sequence is an adult who received the MenACWY meningococcal vaccine as a control.

In DNA form, the CDR3 reads TGTGCCAGCAGTGAAGTCCCCAGAGAGACCCAGTACTTC. Translating gives CASSEVPRETQYF. This chain links TRBV6-1 with TRBJ2-5; D is uncertain. With 1 base removed from V and 4 bases from J, the gap between germline ends came to 7 bases. The CDR3 contains 13 residues. CDR1 MNHNS and CDR2 SASEGT come from the germline V gene.